This passage covers 15 T cell receptor delta chains from one sample sequenced in a study of gamma-delta T cells after stem cell transplantation. TCRdb reprocessed the RT-PCR reads through CATT. The sample gives over 2,000 delta-chain clones, 1.2% of which show up once; about a fifth is in the top ten. Sequencing was done on a sample of gamma-delta T cells. These TCRs come from a human donor. It is not recorded whose cells these are; they may come from a transplant donor.

This clone turned up a few times. The protein given by TCRdb reflects a much larger clone and differs at residue 10 from this DNA's translation, likely from a read error; the protein shown is the DNA's translation. The rearrangement links TRDV2 to TRDJ1; 8 bases map to TRDD3. CDR1 is GEAIGNYY, CDR2 EKD, per germline. This CDR3 is 20 amino acids long. After removal of 0 bases from V and 0 bases from J, the junction contained 17 bases not matched to a gene. This CDR3 is CACDTLILGGTRVNTDKLIF. For the CDR3, the DNA is TGTGCCTGTGACACCCTAATACTGGGGGGTACGCGGGTTAACACCGATAAACTCATCTTT.

A remark on this clone: This is likely an artifact of a read error, given a far larger clone one base away. Distinct nucleotide sequences in the sample also encode this CDR3. The chain links TRDV2 to TRDJ1, with 13 nucleotides matching TRDD3. Germline V gives CDR1 GEAIGNYY, CDR2 EKD. After removal of 3 bases from V and 2 bases from J, the junction contained 17 bases not matched to a gene. The CDR3 sequence is 20 residues long. In DNA form, the CDR3 reads TGTGCCTGTGACCCCCTTCGTACTGGGGGATACGCTGATCGGACCGATAAACTCATCTTT. Encoded protein: CACDPLRTGGYADRTDKLIF.

This clone occurred a few times. TCRdb's entry gives the protein of a much larger clone, which mismatches this DNA's translation at residue 10, likely from a read error; the protein reported here is translated from the DNA. The chain joins TRDV2 to TRDJ1; TRDD3 matches 8 bases. Per germline, CDR1 GEAIGNYY and CDR2 EKD. Trimming took 4 bases from V and 1 from J; bases not matched to a gene: 10. This CDR3 has 16 residues. The CDR3 sequence: CACEGLGGQCTDKLIF. The CDR3 DNA follows: TGTGCCTGTGAAGGACTGGGGGGACAGTGCACCGATAAACTCATCTTT.

This clone was recorded a few times. TCRdb has a much larger clone's protein, which differs at residue 12 from the translation of this DNA, likely because of a read error; what is shown is the protein translated from the DNA. V usage is TRDV2 and J usage is TRDJ1; 10 bases fit TRDD3. Germline V gene data show CDR1 as GEAIGNYY and CDR2 as EKD. Trimming at V came to 3 bases and at J to 0 bases, leaving 15 bases not matched to a gene. The CDR3 contains 19 residues. Here the CDR3 reads CACDWLGDTRTPYTDKLIF. In DNA form, the CDR3 reads TGTGCCTGTGACTGGTTGGGGGATACAAGGACCCCTTACACCGATAAACTCATCTTT.

With regard to this clone: TCRdb's protein, taken from a much larger clone, differs from this DNA's translation at residue 17, likely owing to a read error; the protein displayed comes from the DNA. The chain links TRDV2 to TRDJ1, with D perhaps matching TRDD3 (5 bases). The CDR3 is 18 amino acids. The germline gives CDR1 GEAIGNYY, CDR2 EKD. For the CDR3, the DNA is TGTGCCTGTGACCTTATTACCTTGGGGACACAGTACACCGATAAACTCACCTTT. This encodes CACDLITLGTQYTDKLTF.

Within the sample, this clone is medium-sized (0.01 to 0.1%). The gene calls are TRDV2 and TRDJ1, with TRDD3 matching 10 bases. Trimming took 0 bases from V and 1 from J; bases not matched to a gene: 10. The CDR3 is 18 residues long. Germline values: CDR1 GEAIGNYY, CDR2 EKD. CDR3 sequence (DNA): TGTGCCTGTGACACCGTCATGCTGGGGGATATATCCACCGATAAACTCATCTTT. Its translation: CACDTVMLGDISTDKLIF.

Note on this clone: This DNA's translation differs at residue 18 from TCRdb's protein, which comes from a much larger clone; a read error is likely, and the protein shown is translated from the DNA. V and J are TRDV2 and TRDJ1; 9 bases agree with TRDD3. This CDR3 has 20 amino acids. Per germline, CDR1 GEAIGNYY and CDR2 EKD. CDR3 in DNA: TGTGCCTGTGACACCGTAAGTCCCTTGGGGGATAAAAGGGACACCGATAAACCCATCTTT. Amino acids: CACDTVSPLGDKRDTDKPIF.

On this clone itself: For this DNA, TCRdb reports the protein of a much larger clone, which diverges at residue 3, most likely from a read error; the protein presented here is translated directly from the DNA. This rearrangement joins TRDV2 to TRDJ2; 11 bases align to TRDD3. This CDR3 has 20 residues. Germline CDR1 GEAIGNYY, CDR2 EKD. CDR3 region: CARDPLIPVLGDIGSAQLFF. CDR3 DNA sequence: TGTGCCCGTGATCCTCTCATCCCGGTACTGGGGGATATAGGGTCAGCACAACTCTTCTTT.

This clone was seen a handful of times. Given a far larger clone just one base away, this is likely a sequencing read error. The identical CDR3 is also encoded by other nucleotide sequences in the sample. The gene calls are TRDV2 and TRDJ1, with 11 bases that match TRDD3. CDR1 GEAIGNYY and CDR2 EKD come from the germline V gene. There are 19 residues in the CDR3. The CDR3 region is CACDTLPVLGDRYTDKLIF. The CDR3 DNA reads as TGTGCCTGTGACACCTTACCCGTACTGGGGGATAGGTACACCGATAAGCTCATCTTT.

This clone turned up a few times. Given a far larger clone just one base away, this is likely a sequencing read error. Different DNA sequences within this sample yield the same CDR3. The chain links TRDV2 to TRDJ1, with D possibly being TRDD3 (5 bases). The germline V and J ends were trimmed by 3 bases and 0 bases, with 16 bases remaining between them. The germline gives CDR1 GEAIGNYY, CDR2 EKD. This CDR3 comprises 16 residues. The DNA for the CDR3 is TGTGCCTGTGACGGCTTACTAGGGGAAAACACCGATAAACTCATCTTT. Translated: CACDGLLGENTDKLIF.

This chain links TRDV2 with TRDJ1, with TRDD3 identical over 9 bases. The CDR3 is 18 residues long. V dropped 3 bases and J dropped 1; count of bases not matched to a gene: 14. Germline V gives CDR1 GEAIGNYY, CDR2 EKD. CDR3 loop: CACDWVGAGDTLTDKLIF. The CDR3 DNA is TGTGCCTGTGACTGGGTTGGTGCGGGGGATACCCTCACCGATAAACTCATCTTT.

The chain recombines TRDV2 with TRDJ3, with D maybe TRDD3 (7 bases). Trimming pared 2 bases from V and 2 bases from J, leaving 21 bases between. The CDR3 extends over 20 amino acids. Germline V gene lookup returns CDR1 GEAIGNYY and CDR2 EKD. CDR3 in DNA: TGTGCCTGTGACAAAACACTGGGGTTCCTAAGCCCCTGGGACACCCGACAGATGTTTTTC. Translating gives CACDKTLGFLSPWDTRQMFF.

About this clone itself: The protein TCRdb lists belongs to a much larger clone and differs from this DNA's translation at residue 11, which points to a read error; the protein shown is made from the DNA. V and J are TRDV2 and TRDJ1; the match to TRDD3 covers 8 bases. Germline CDR1 GEAIGNYY, CDR2 EKD. The CDR3 covers 14 residues. The CDR3 DNA reads TGTGCCTGTGACACCCTCCTGGGGGACGATAGACTCATCTTT. Amino acid sequence: CACDTLLGDDRLIF.

About this clone: A read error is likely here: a far larger clone is one base away. The chain has TRDV2 and TRDJ3; 8 bases match TRDD3. This CDR3 spans 19 amino acids. V lost 3 bases, J lost 0 bases, and 9 bases stayed unmatched. The germline CDR1 and CDR2 sequences are GEAIGNYY and EKD. The CDR3 loop reads CACDAAGGLHSWDTRQMFF. CDR3 DNA sequence: TGTGCCTGTGACGCCGCTGGGGGACTCCACTCCTGGGACACCCGACAGATGTTTTTC.

This clone showed up just a few times. A far larger clone is just one base off, so this is likely a read error. This specimen includes other DNA sequences encoding the same CDR3. The CDR3 spells CACDSILGDTAKLIF. In nucleotides, the CDR3 is TGTGCCTGTGACTCTATCCTGGGGGATACCGCTAAACTCATCTTT. This chain links TRDV2 with TRDJ1; 11 positions match TRDD3. Germline V lookup: CDR1 GEAIGNYY, CDR2 EKD. The CDR3 sequence is 15 residues long.